This entry lists 21 T cell receptor beta chains sequenced from one sample in a study of T cells in localized non-small cell lung cancer. Produced via immunoSEQ multiplex PCR; TCRdb's table is partial and in-frame only. Here the sample spans roughly 2,300 clones, approximately 40% being singletons. The sample consisted of lung tumor tissue, taken before any cancer treatment. Receptor source: a female donor of 60 years or more with stage I lung adenocarcinoma.

The V and J genes are TRBV18 and TRBJ1-4; TRBD1 aligns across 9 bases. In germline, CDR1 is KGHSH, CDR2 LQKENI. Trimming removed 8 bases from V and 7 bases from J; junction bases left unmatched: 11. The CDR3 length is 15 residues. The CDR3 region is CASGPTGGLFEKLFF. CDR3 nucleotide sequence: TGTGCCAGCGGACCGACAGGGGGTCTCTTTGAAAAACTGTTTTTT.

The CDR3 nucleotides read TGTGCCAGCTCACCACGAGCGAACGAAAAACTGTTTTTT. Protein: CASSPRANEKLFF. The genes are TRBV18 and TRBJ1-4; D is undetermined. Germline V gene data show CDR1 as KGHSH and CDR2 as LQKENI. CDR3 length: 13 amino acids. Trimming took off 1 base at V and 8 bases at J, with 8 bases between the two ends.

The chain joins TRBV28 to TRBJ2-4; D is undetermined. CDR3 length: 13 residues. From germline, CDR1 is MDHEN and CDR2 SYDVKM. Trimming cost V 3 bases and J 6 bases, with 9 bases left between them. This chain's CDR3 is CASSFGSGNIQYF. The CDR3 DNA sequence: TGTGCCAGCAGTTTCGGGTCCGGAAACATTCAGTACTTC. The entire variable domain, with the rest obtained from reference TRBV28 and TRBJ2-4, is as follows: DVKVTQSSRYLVKRTGEKVFLECVQDMDHENMFWYRQDPGLGLRLIYFSYDVKMKEKGDIPEGYSVSREKKERFSLILESASTNQTSMYLCASSFGSGNIQYFGAGTRLSVL.

Only a few counts were recorded for this clone. This chain joins TRBV2 and TRBJ2-1; TRBD2 aligns across 8 bases. V was clipped by 6 bases and J by 10 bases; unmatched bases: 11. Germline V gives CDR1 SNHLY, CDR2 FYNNEI. CDR3 size: 14 residues. The CDR3 loop reads CASSGISGTPEQFF. The CDR3 DNA follows: TGTGCCAGCAGCGGAATTAGCGGGACGCCCGAGCAGTTCTTC. The full variable domain, with the rest looked up from reference TRBV2 and TRBJ2-1, is EPEVTQTPSHQVTQMGQEVILRCVPISNHLYFYWYRQILGQKVEFLVSFYNNEISEKSEIFDDQFSVERPDGSNFTLKIRSTKLEDSAMYFCASSGISGTPEQFFGPGTRLTVL.

The rearrangement uses TRBV6-7 and TRBJ1-2; D uncertain. TRBV6-7 is given ORF status, its function remaining uncertain. V gave up 7 bases and J gave up 5 bases, with 8 bases separating them. The CDR3 runs to 11 residues. The CDR3 loop reads CASISGYGYTF. CDR3 nucleotides: TGTGCCAGCATAAGTGGGTATGGCTACACCTTC.

This clone is labeled medium-sized. The chain uses TRBV11-3 and TRBJ1-2; D is perhaps TRBD1 (6 bases). V was clipped by 3 bases and J by 1 base, with 9 bases between them. The germline gives CDR1 SGHNT, CDR2 YENEEA. CDR3 length: 14 residues. The chain's CDR3 is CASSLGQLNYGYTF. CDR3 DNA: TGTGCCAGCAGCTTGGGACAACTTAACTATGGCTACACCTTC.

By share of the sample, this clone is medium-sized (0.01 to 0.1%). The gene calls are TRBV11-3 and TRBJ2-1, with D perhaps matching TRBD1 or TRBD2 (6 bases each). The CDR3 totals 16 residues. Trimming took off 4 bases at V and 2 bases at J, with 15 bases between the two ends. From germline, CDR1 is SGHNT and CDR2 YENEEA. The CDR3 sequence: CASSSRGSGAYNEQFF. DNA of the CDR3: TGTGCCAGCAGCTCCAGGGGTAGCGGAGCCTACAATGAGCAGTTCTTC.

The genes are TRBV28 and TRBJ2-1, with D possibly matching TRBD2 (6 bases). Trimming removed 5 bases at V and 4 bases at J, with 15 bases between. The CDR3 contains 15 residues. The germline V gene encodes CDR1 MDHEN and CDR2 SYDVKM. The CDR3 DNA reads as TGTGCCAGCAGTGAAAGTGGCGGGGCTTACAATGAGCAGTTCTTC. It codes for CASSESGGAYNEQFF.

This clone has just a few counts. V is TRBV4-1 and J is TRBJ1-4, with 7 bases lining up with TRBD1. The CDR3 length is 16 residues. With V trimmed by 0 bases and J by 8 bases, 9 bases remained unmatched. Per germline, CDR1 MGHRA and CDR2 YSYEKL. The CDR3 region is CASSQDRTGGSEKLFF. The DNA for the CDR3 is TGCGCCAGCAGCCAAGATAGGACAGGAGGAAGCGAAAAACTGTTTTTT.

The rearrangement joins TRBV18 to TRBJ1-5; D gene uncertain. There are 13 residues in the CDR3. V gave up 8 bases and J gave up 3 bases, with 11 bases separating them. Germline V lookup: CDR1 KGHSH, CDR2 LQKENI. The CDR3 nucleotides read TGTGCCAGCGGACGCGGGGACAATCAGCCCCAGCATTTT. Amino acid sequence: CASGRGDNQPQHF.

This clone was detected a few times. The chain uses TRBV11-3 and TRBJ2-7; 11 nucleotides agree with TRBD2. This CDR3 has 16 residues. Germline lookup yields CDR1 SGHNT and CDR2 YENEEA. Germline trimming cut 4 bases from V and 5 bases from J; bases unmatched to any gene: 10. CDR3 amino acids: CASSSETSGRVDEQYF. The CDR3 nucleotides read TGTGCCAGCAGCTCCGAAACTAGCGGGAGAGTCGACGAGCAGTACTTC. The whole variable domain, filled in from reference TRBV11-3 and TRBJ2-7, reads EAGVVQSPRYKIIEKKQPVAFWCNPISGHNTLYWYLQNLGQGPELLIRYENEEAVDDSQLPKDRFSAERLKGVDSTLKIQPAELGDSAVYLCASSSETSGRVDEQYFGPGTRLTVT.

The chain links TRBV9 to TRBJ2-7, with 10 bases matching TRBD1. J was trimmed by 5 bases and V by 5 bases; bases with no gene match: 16. The CDR3 length is 17 residues. Germline CDR1 is SGDLS and CDR2 is YYNGEE. CDR3 DNA sequence: TGTGCCAGCAGTGAACGAAGGCGGGACAGGGGTACCCACGAGCAGTACTTC. Translation: CASSERRRDRGTHEQYF.

The chain combines TRBV28 with TRBJ2-3, with a tentative D call TRBD2 (6 bases). This CDR3 comprises 20 residues. V was clipped by 2 bases and J by 3 bases, with 27 bases between them. From germline, CDR1 is MDHEN and CDR2 SYDVKM. This chain's CDR3 is CASSLPSGQGYRDLTDTQYF. In DNA, the CDR3 is TGTGCCAGCAGTTTACCGTCAGGGCAGGGTTATCGGGACTTAACAGATACGCAGTATTTT.

This clone turned up a few times. CDR3 sequence: CASSIASGRDSYNEQFF. DNA for the CDR3: TGTGCCAGTAGTATCGCCAGCGGGAGGGATTCCTACAATGAGCAGTTCTTC. This rearrangement joins TRBV19 to TRBJ2-1; 10 nucleotides line up with TRBD2. This CDR3 region has 17 residues. V was pared by 3 bases and J by 1 base, with 6 bases of the junction left unmatched. Germline V CDR1 and CDR2: LNHDA, SQIVND (reference sequence).

The gene calls are TRBV30 and TRBJ1-1; D gene ambiguous. Trimming left V 4 bases short and J 8 bases short, with 14 bases between. Germline CDR1 is GTSNPN and CDR2 is SVGIG (reference sequence). The CDR3 spans 12 residues. The CDR3 region has the DNA TGTGCCTGGACATTGGGCGGCCTCGAAGCTTTCTTT. Translating it yields CAWTLGGLEAFF.

The V call is TRBV14, the J call TRBJ2-1; D call uncertain. CDR1 and CDR2 (germline): SGHDN, FVKESK. V lost 0 bases and J lost 7, with 7 bases in between. The CDR3 has 13 residues. CDR3 protein: CASSQDRRNEQFF. The CDR3 nucleotides read TGTGCCAGCAGCCAAGATCGGAGAAATGAGCAGTTCTTC.

The chain uses TRBV14 and TRBJ2-3; 7 bases are shared with TRBD2. CDR1 is SGHDN, CDR2 FVKESK, per germline. The V gene end was trimmed by 5 bases and the J gene end by 4 bases; junction bases not matched to a gene: 3. CDR3 length: 13 amino acids. CDR3 region: CASSVAGADTQYF. The CDR3 DNA is TGTGCCAGCAGCGTGGCGGGAGCAGATACGCAGTATTTT.

This sequence joins TRBV9 and TRBJ1-3; TRBD1 is a possible D gene (6 bases). CDR3 length: 15 residues. Trimming removed 0 bases at V and 3 bases at J, with 10 bases between. Germline lookup yields CDR1 SGDLS and CDR2 YYNGEE. The CDR3 here is CASSVAGADGNTIYF. In nucleotides, the CDR3 is TGTGCCAGCAGCGTAGCAGGGGCGGATGGAAACACCATATATTTT. The variable domain in full, completed from reference TRBV9 and TRBJ1-3, reads DSGVTQTPKHLITATGQRVTLRCSPRSGDLSVYWYQQSLDQGLQFLIQYYNGEERAKGNILERFSAQQFPDLHSELNLSSLELGDSALYFCASSVAGADGNTIYFGEGSWLTVV.

This clone came up a few times. No DNA is shown, since the ends of the CDR3 on it are uncertain; the CDR3 is the one TCRdb lists. The V call is TRBV15, the J call TRBJ2-1; the table gives TRBD2 as D, unverified against the DNA. The CDR3 has 15 residues if both end residues are counted. Germline V gene lookup returns CDR1 LNHNV and CDR2 YYDKDF (reference sequence). The CDR3 protein is CATSRDMVAGGSKFF.

The CDR3 loop reads CSVEDGRKSGNTIYF. The CDR3 DNA reads as TGCAGCGTTGAAGATGGCAGGAAGTCTGGAAACACCATATATTTT. The chain carries TRBV29-1 and TRBJ1-3; D remains unclear. The CDR3 totals 15 residues. Germline V gene lookup returns CDR1 SQVTM and CDR2 ANQGSEA. The V gene lost 0 bases and the J gene lost 1 base, with 10 bases spanning the gap.

V and J are TRBV7-6 and TRBJ2-2, with TRBD2 matching over 8 bases. Germline lookup yields CDR1 SGHVS and CDR2 FNYEAQ. V shed 3 bases and J 2 bases; nucleotides not matched to a gene: 17. The CDR3 extends over 20 amino acids. CDR3 residues: CASSLGAPGRAATNTGELFF. The DNA of the CDR3 is TGTGCCAGCAGCTTGGGAGCCCCCGGGAGGGCCGCAACCAACACCGGGGAGCTGTTTTTT.